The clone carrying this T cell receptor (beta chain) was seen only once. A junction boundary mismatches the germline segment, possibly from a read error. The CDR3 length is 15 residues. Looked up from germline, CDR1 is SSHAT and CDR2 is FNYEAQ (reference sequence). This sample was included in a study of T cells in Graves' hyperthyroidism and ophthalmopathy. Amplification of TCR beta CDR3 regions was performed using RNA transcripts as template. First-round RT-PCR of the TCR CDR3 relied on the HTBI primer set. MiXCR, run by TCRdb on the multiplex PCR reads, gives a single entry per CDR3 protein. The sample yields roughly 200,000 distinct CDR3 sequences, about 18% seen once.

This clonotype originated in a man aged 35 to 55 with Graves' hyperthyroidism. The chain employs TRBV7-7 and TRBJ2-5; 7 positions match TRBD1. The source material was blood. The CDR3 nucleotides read TGTGCTAGCAGCTTTACCGAGGGACAGCAAGAGACCCAGTACTTC. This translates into CASSFTEGQQETQYF.